This T cell receptor beta chain was sequenced in a study of blood T cell repertoires in COVID-19. Study background: T cells, B-cell-depleted T cells, or PBMCs provided the cDNA or gDNA that served as material.

Trimming took off 1 base at V and 8 bases at J, with 20 bases between the two ends. This CDR3 spans 16 amino acids. The germline V gene encodes CDR1 SEHNR and CDR2 FQNEAQ (reference sequence). Source study methods: Scientists estimated how many nucleated cells there were by amplifying reference gene primers. Libraries were prepared by immunoSEQ multiplex PCR; TCRdb keeps only in-frame clonotypes and omits some of them. That table supplies the V and J calls and clone size; D and trimming were determined from the DNA. The sample has 300,000 to 400,000 clones; about nine tenths are singletons. This TCR was recovered from a man aged 25 to 40 with COVID-19, enrolled during active disease. The chain links TRBV7-9 to TRBJ1-2; D unclear. The sequencing input was peripheral blood. The CDR3 region has the DNA TGTGCCAGCAGCTTAGGAACTTCGGGTATCATTACGGGCTACACCTTC. This translates into CASSLGTSGIITGYTF.